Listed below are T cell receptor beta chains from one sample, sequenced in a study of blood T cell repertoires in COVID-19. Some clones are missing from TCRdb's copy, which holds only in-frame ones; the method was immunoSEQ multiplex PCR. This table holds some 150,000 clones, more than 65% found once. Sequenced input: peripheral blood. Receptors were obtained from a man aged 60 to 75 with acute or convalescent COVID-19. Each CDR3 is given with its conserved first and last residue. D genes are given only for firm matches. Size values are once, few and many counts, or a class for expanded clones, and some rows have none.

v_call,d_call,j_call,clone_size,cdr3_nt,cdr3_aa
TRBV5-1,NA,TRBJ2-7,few,TGCGCCAGCTCTCCCGGGGGGCGCGGGAGCGAGCAGTACTTC,CASSPGGRGSEQYF
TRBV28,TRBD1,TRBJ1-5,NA,TGTGCCAACGGCGGGGCAGGGGGGCAGCCCCAGCATTTT,CANGGAGGQPQHF
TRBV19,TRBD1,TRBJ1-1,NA,TGTGCCAGTAGTCCGGGGACAGGGCTATGGAACACTGAAGCTTTCTTT,CASSPGTGLWNTEAFF
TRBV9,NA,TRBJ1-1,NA,TGTGCCAGCAGCGTACAGGCGAACACTGAAGCTTTCTTT,CASSVQANTEAFF
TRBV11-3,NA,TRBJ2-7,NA,TGTGCCAGCAGCTTAGGGCCCAACTCCTACGAGCAGTACTTC,CASSLGPNSYEQYF
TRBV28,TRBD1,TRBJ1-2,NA,TGTGCCAGCAGTGATTTCCGGGACAGGGAATCCGGTGGCTACACCTTC,CASSDFRDRESGGYTF
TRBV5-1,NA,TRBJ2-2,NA,TGCGCCTCCACGTATAGCCAGGGGGGAACCGGGGAGCTGTTTTTT,CASTYSQGGTGELFF
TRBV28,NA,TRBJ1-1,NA,TGTGCCAGCAGAGAGTGGCAGGTCGTCAAAATGAACACTGAAGCTTTCTTT,CASREWQVVKMNTEAFF
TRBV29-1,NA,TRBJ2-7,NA,TGCAGCGTTGAAACCCGGTGGAGGGGGCGGTGGAGCTCCTACGAGCAGTACTTC,CSVETRWRGRWSSYEQYF
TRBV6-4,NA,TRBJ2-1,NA,TGTGCCAGCAGTGACCTGGGGACTCGTGCTGGTGAGCAGTTCTTC,CASSDLGTRAGEQFF
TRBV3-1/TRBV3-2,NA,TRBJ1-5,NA,TGTGCCAGCAGGTCCGGGAATCAGCCCCAGCATTTT,CASRSGNQPQHF
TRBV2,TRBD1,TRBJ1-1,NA,TGTGCCAGCACCATCAGGGGGCTCCAGGACACTGAAGCTTTCTTT,CASTIRGLQDTEAFF
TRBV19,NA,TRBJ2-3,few,TGTGCCAGTAGTGCGACCCCCCCAGCGTTCACAGATACGCAGTATTTT,CASSATPPAFTDTQYF
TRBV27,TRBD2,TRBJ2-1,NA,TGTGCCAGCAGTTTAAGGACTAGCTCCTACAATGAGCAGTTCTTC,CASSLRTSSYNEQFF
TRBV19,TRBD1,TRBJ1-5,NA,TGTGCCAGTAGTGTTTACAGGGGGCTGAGCAATCAGCCCCAGCATTTT,CASSVYRGLSNQPQHF
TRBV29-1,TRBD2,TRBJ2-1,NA,TGCAGCGTTGAAGGGTCACAGACTAGCGGACTACCATTCTTC,CSVEGSQTSGLPFF
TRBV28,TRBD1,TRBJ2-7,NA,TGTGCCAGCAGCTCAACCGGGACAGGGTCCCACGAGCAGTACTTC,CASSSTGTGSHEQYF
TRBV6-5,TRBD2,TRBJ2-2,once,TGTGCCAGCAGTTACGCTAGCGGGAACACCGGGGAGCTGTTTTTT,CASSYASGNTGELFF
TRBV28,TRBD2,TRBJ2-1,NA,TGTGCCAGCAGTTTAACGGGAGGGCGCAATGAGCAGTTCTTC,CASSLTGGRNEQFF
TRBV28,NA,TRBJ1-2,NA,TGTGCCAGCAGGAACTTCGCACAGGCAGGCAACTATGGCTACACCTTC,CASRNFAQAGNYGYTF
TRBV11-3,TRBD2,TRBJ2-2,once,TGTGCCAGCAGCCGGTTGCGGGAGGGCCCCGGGGAGCTGTTTTTT,CASSRLREGPGELFF
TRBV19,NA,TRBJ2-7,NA,TGTGCCAGTAGTGCCCGGACTTTCTCCTACGAGCAGTACTTC,CASSARTFSYEQYF
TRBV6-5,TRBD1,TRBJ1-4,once,TGTGCCAGCAGTTACAAGGACAGGGGCCAAAAACTGTTTTTT,CASSYKDRGQKLFF
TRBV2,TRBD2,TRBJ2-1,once,TGTGCCAGCAGTAAAGCTAGCGGCGGGAACAATGAGCAGTTCTTC,CASSKASGGNNEQFF
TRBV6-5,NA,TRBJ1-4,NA,TGTGCCAGCAGTAGGGGGTGGACTAATGAAAAACTGTTTTTT,CASSRGWTNEKLFF
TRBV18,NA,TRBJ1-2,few,TGTGCCAGCTCTCCCGAGGGGCAGGGAGGAAACTATGGCTACACCTTC,CASSPEGQGGNYGYTF
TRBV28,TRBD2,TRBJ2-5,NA,TGTGCCAGCAGTTTAGCCGGACTAGCGGGACGAGAGACCCAGTACTTC,CASSLAGLAGRETQYF
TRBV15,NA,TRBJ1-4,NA,TGTGCCACCAGCAGAGATTTCGCCAAGGGGGAAAAACTGTTTTTT,CATSRDFAKGEKLFF
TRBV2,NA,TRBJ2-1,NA,TGTGCCAGCAACCAGGACTCCTACAATGAGCAGTTCTTC,CASNQDSYNEQFF
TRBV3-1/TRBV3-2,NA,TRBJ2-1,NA,TGTGCCAGCAGCCAAGTGGGGCAGGATCCTTACAATGAGCAGTTCTTC,CASSQVGQDPYNEQFF
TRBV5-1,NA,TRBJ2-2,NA,TGCGCCAGCAGCTTCCTAGAAGCCGGGGAGCTGTTTTTT,CASSFLEAGELFF
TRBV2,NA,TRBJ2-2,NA,TGTGCCAGCAGCGAATTCGGTTACACCGGGGAGCTGTTTTTT,CASSEFGYTGELFF
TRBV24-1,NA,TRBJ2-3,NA,TGTGCCACCAGTGATTTGAGGGGACTCGAGTATTTT,CATSDLRGLEYF
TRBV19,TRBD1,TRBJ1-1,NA,TGTGCCAGTAGTATAGAGGAGGGGGCGCAAAAAGCTTTCTTT,CASSIEEGAQKAFF
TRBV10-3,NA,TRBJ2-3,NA,TGTGCCATCAGTGAGAGTGCGGGAAGCACAGATACGCAGTATTTT,CAISESAGSTDTQYF
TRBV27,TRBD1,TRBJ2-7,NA,TGTGCCAGCTCCCCGACAGGGGGCCCCTACGAGCAGTACTTC,CASSPTGGPYEQYF
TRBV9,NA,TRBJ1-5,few,TGTGCCAGCAGCGTAGATCAGGGCGGCAATCAGCCCCAGCATTTT,CASSVDQGGNQPQHF
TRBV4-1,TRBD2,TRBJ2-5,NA,TGCGCCAGCAGCCAAGATAGCACTAGCGGGAGCCCGAGGGTGACCCAGTACTTC,CASSQDSTSGSPRVTQYF
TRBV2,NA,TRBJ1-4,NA,TGTGCCAGCAGTGTCTTTGAAAAACTGTTTTTT,CASSVFEKLFF
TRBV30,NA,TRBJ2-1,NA,TGTGCCTGGAACGGGAATGAGCAGTTCTTC,CAWNGNEQFF
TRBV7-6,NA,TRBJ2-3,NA,TGTGCCAGCAGCTCCCTATGGGGAGGTAGCACAGATACGCAGTATTTT,CASSSLWGGSTDTQYF